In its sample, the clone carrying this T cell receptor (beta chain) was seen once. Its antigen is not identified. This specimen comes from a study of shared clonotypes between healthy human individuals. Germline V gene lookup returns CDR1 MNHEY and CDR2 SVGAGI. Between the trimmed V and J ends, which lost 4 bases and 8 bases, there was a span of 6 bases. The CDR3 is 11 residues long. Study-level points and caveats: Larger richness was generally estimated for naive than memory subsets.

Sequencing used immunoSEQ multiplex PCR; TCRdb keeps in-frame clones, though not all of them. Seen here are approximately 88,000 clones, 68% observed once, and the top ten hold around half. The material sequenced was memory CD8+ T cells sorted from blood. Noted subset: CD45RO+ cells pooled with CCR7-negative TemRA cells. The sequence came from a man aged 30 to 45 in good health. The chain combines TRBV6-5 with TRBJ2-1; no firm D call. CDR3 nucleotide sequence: TGTGCCAGCAGTTCAGCCTATGAGCAGTTCTTC. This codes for CASSSAYEQFF.